The clone carrying this TCR beta chain appeared once. This sample is part of a study of T cell responses to AZD1222 COVID-19 vaccine. Sequencing was performed with immunoSEQ multiplex PCR; in TCRdb, only in-frame clones are kept and a portion is missing. The table has over 110,000 clones, 85% to 95% seen once. There are 16 residues in the CDR3. The receptor was isolated from an adult who received the AZD1222 COVID-19 vaccine. This sequence joins TRBV21-1 and TRBJ2-7; the D call TRBD2 from the table was never checked on the DNA. TRBV21-1 is a pseudogene locus. Material: peripheral blood, obtained 28 days after the second AZD1222 dose. The CDR3 loop is CASSPAKRGPTYEQYV. CDR3 in DNA: TGTGCCAGCAGCCCTGCCAAGCGGGGGCCTACCTACGAGCAGTACGTC.